Below, 21 T cell receptor beta chains from the same sample are listed, as sequenced in a study of blood T cell repertoires in COVID-19. Only in-frame clones appear in the TCRdb table, and some are missing; sequencing was by immunoSEQ multiplex PCR. The profile shows approximately 180,000 clones, around 83% of them singletons. Sequencing used PBMCs or T cells enriched from blood (not recorded which). The origin of the receptors is a man aged 45-60 years who had recovered from COVID-19.

The gene calls are TRBV2 and TRBJ2-7, with TRBD2 matching over 9 bases. In germline, CDR1 is SNHLY, CDR2 FYNNEI. V shed 5 bases and J 0 bases; nucleotides not matched to a gene: 5. The CDR3 runs 15 residues. CDR3 nucleotides: TGTGCCAGCAGTTTACGAGCGGGGGGCTCCTACGAGCAGTACTTC. Protein product: CASSLRAGGSYEQYF. Drawing the rest from reference TRBV2 and TRBJ2-7, the complete variable domain is EPEVTQTPSHQVTQMGQEVILRCVPISNHLYFYWYRQILGQKVEFLVSFYNNEISEKSEIFDDQFSVERPDGSNFTLKIRSTKLEDSAMYFCASSLRAGGSYEQYFGPGTRLTVT.

The CDR3 DNA reads TGTGCCAGCAGTTATTACCGACAGATGAGAAGGGAGCCCCAGCATTTT. Its protein is CASSYYRQMRREPQHF. The J gene is TRBJ1-5, the V gene TRBV28; maybe TRBD1 (5 bases). The germline CDR1 and CDR2 sequences are MDHEN and SYDVKM. V was shortened by 4 bases and J by 8 bases, with 21 bases between the two germline ends. There are 16 residues in the CDR3.

V gene TRBV11-2 combines with J gene TRBJ1-5; no clear D gene. The CDR3 totals 12 residues. Germline V lookup: CDR1 SGHAT, CDR2 FQNNGV. V lost 4 bases and J lost 6, with 7 bases in between. The CDR3 region has the DNA TGTGCCAGCAGCTCAGGAGGTCAGCCCCAGCATTTT. Protein product: CASSSGGQPQHF.

The chain links TRBV30 to TRBJ1-2; D ambiguous. This CDR3 spans 14 amino acids. V lost 0 bases, J lost 8 bases, and 16 bases lay in between. Germline CDR1 and CDR2: GTSNPN and SVGIG (reference sequence). CDR3 nucleotides: TGTGCCTGGAGTGTGGCAGATCGGTACGGGGGCTACACCTTC. Translation gives CAWSVADRYGGYTF.

V usage is TRBV19 and J usage is TRBJ1-2; D not resolved. Trimming stripped 1 base from V and 6 bases from J, with 15 bases between. The CDR3 is 15 amino acids. The germline CDR1 and CDR2 sequences are LNHDA and SQIVND (reference sequence). The CDR3 reads CASSIVNSLKDGYTF. CDR3 sequence (DNA): TGTGCCAGTAGTATAGTAAACAGTTTAAAGGATGGCTACACCTTC.

This chain uses TRBV11-2 with TRBJ2-7; D possibly corresponds to TRBD1 (6 bases). Germline CDR1 SGHAT, CDR2 FQNNGV. V was trimmed by 5 bases and J by 3 bases, leaving 20 bases between them. This CDR3 spans 16 amino acids. The CDR3 loop reads CASSHGPTGQYYEQYF. CDR3 coding DNA: TGTGCCAGCAGCCACGGTCCTACAGGGCAATACTACGAGCAGTACTTC. Full variable domain (remainder filled in from reference TRBV11-2 and TRBJ2-7): EAGVAQSPRYKIIEKRQSVAFWCNPISGHATLYWYQQILGQGPKLLIQFQNNGVVDDSQLPKDRFSAERLKGVDSTLKIQPAKLEDSAVYLCASSHGPTGQYYEQYFGPGTRLTVT.

The V gene is TRBV5-1, the J gene TRBJ2-7; D might be TRBD1 (6 bases). This CDR3 is built from 15 residues. Germline-derived CDR1 and CDR2 are SGHRS and YFSETQ. Trimming cost V 4 bases and J 1 base, with 15 bases left between them. The CDR3 bases are TGCGCCAGCAGCCCCTGGAACACAGGGTCCTACGAGCAGTACTTC. Its translation is CASSPWNTGSYEQYF.

The gene calls are TRBV19 and TRBJ1-1; D is uncertain. The CDR3 extends over 13 amino acids. The germline CDR1 and CDR2 sequences are LNHDA and SQIVND (reference sequence). V lost 8 bases and J lost 2, with 12 bases in between. The DNA of the CDR3 is TGTGCCAGTCGAGAACGTACTAACACTGAAGCTTTCTTT. Its translation: CASRERTNTEAFF. The complete variable domain, with remaining parts taken from reference TRBV19 and TRBJ1-1, reads DGGITQSPKYLFRKEGQNVTLSCEQNLNHDAMYWYRQDPGQGLRLIYYSQIVNDFQKGDIAEGYSVSREKKESFPLTVTSAQKNPTAFYLCASRERTNTEAFFGQGTRLTVV.

This clone was counted only a few times. This chain uses TRBV30 with TRBJ1-4; D gene uncertain. The CDR3 runs to 10 residues. Trimming pared 3 bases from V and 8 bases from J, leaving 4 bases between. In germline, CDR1 is GTSNPN, CDR2 SVGIG (reference sequence). The DNA of the CDR3 is TGTGCCTGGAGCCGGGAAAAACTGTTTTTT. This codes for CAWSREKLFF.

A remark on this clone: This sample includes further DNA sequences coding for the same CDR3. The chain joins TRBV5-1 to TRBJ1-4, with 10 nucleotides matching TRBD1. The CDR3 has 16 amino acids. Trimming removed 4 bases from V and 2 bases from J; junction bases left unmatched: 5. In germline, CDR1 is SGHRS, CDR2 YFSETQ. The CDR3 protein is CASSLGTGATNEKLFF. The CDR3 DNA is TGCGCCAGCAGCCTCGGGACAGGGGCGACTAATGAAAAACTGTTTTTT.

This clone appeared a single time. Here the CDR3 DNA reads TGTGCCAGCAGTCTCGGGGGGAAAGAGACCCAGTACTTC. Translation: CASSLGGKETQYF. V gene TRBV3-1 (or the pseudogene TRBV3-2) combines with J gene TRBJ2-5; 7 bases match TRBD2. Germline trimming cut 6 bases from V and 3 bases from J; bases unmatched to any gene: 4. There are 13 residues in the CDR3. Germline V gene lookup returns CDR1 LGHDT and CDR2 YNNKEL (reference sequence).

V and J are TRBV5-1 and TRBJ1-6; D ambiguous. The CDR3 spans 13 residues. Trimming took off 4 bases at V and 7 bases at J, with 9 bases between the two ends. CDR1 is SGHRS and CDR2 is YFSETQ in the germline V gene. CDR3 nucleotides: TGCGCCAGCAGCCTAGATACCAATTCACCCCTCCACTTT. Translated: CASSLDTNSPLHF.

The rearrangement links TRBV5-1 to TRBJ2-7; D call uncertain. Germline V CDR1 and CDR2: SGHRS, YFSETQ. V was pared by 8 bases and J by 0 bases, with 15 bases between. The CDR3 has 14 amino acids. The CDR3 DNA is TGCGCCAGTTCGCCGGTGAGAAGCTCCTACGAGCAGTACTTC. Amino acid sequence: CASSPVRSSYEQYF. The whole variable domain, filled in from reference TRBV5-1 and TRBJ2-7, reads KAGVTQTPRYLIKTRGQQVTLSCSPISGHRSVSWYQQTPGQGLQFLFEYFSETQRNKGNFPGRFSGRQFSNSRSEMNVSTLELGDSALYLCASSPVRSSYEQYFGPGTRLTVT.

V usage is TRBV5-5 and J usage is TRBJ1-4; TRBD1 aligns across 8 bases. The CDR3 extends over 15 amino acids. Germline V lookup: CDR1 SGHKS, CDR2 YYEKEE (reference sequence). The junction had 7 bases not matched to a gene; V was cut back by 5 bases and J by 4 bases. CDR3 nucleotide sequence: TGTGCCAGCAGGTCAGGGGGCTCGGGTAATGAAAAACTGTTTTTT. Encoded protein: CASRSGGSGNEKLFF.

This clone appeared a few times. This chain joins TRBV7-2 and TRBJ2-1, with 8 bases fitting TRBD2. Germline CDR1 SGHTA, CDR2 FQGNSA. The CDR3 consists of 15 residues. Trimming took 1 base from V and 2 from J; bases not matched to a gene: 1. This CDR3 is CASSLDGGAYNEQFF. The CDR3 DNA follows: TGTGCCAGCAGCTTAGACGGGGGGGCCTACAATGAGCAGTTCTTC.

The V and J genes are TRBV6-5 and TRBJ1-3; 9 bases are shared with TRBD1. This CDR3 has 14 amino acids. With V trimmed by 6 bases and J by 5 bases, 5 bases remained unmatched. Germline CDR1 and CDR2: MNHEY and SVGAGI. DNA of the CDR3: TGTGCCAGCAGCGACAGGGGGGCACGAAACACCATATATTTT. It specifies CASSDRGARNTIYF.

The chain carries TRBV3-1 (or the pseudogene TRBV3-2) and TRBJ2-1; TRBD2 matches at 11 bases. CDR3 length: 15 residues. Looked up from germline, CDR1 is LGHDT and CDR2 is YNNKEL (reference sequence). The junction had 3 bases not matched to a gene; V was cut back by 2 bases and J by 6 bases. The CDR3 reads CASSQPSGGSNEQFF. The CDR3 bases are TGTGCCAGCAGCCAACCTAGCGGGGGGAGCAATGAGCAGTTCTTC.

The chain combines TRBV3-1 (or the pseudogene TRBV3-2) with TRBJ2-5; unclear D gene. CDR3 length equals 15 residues. Trimming pared 1 base from V and 2 bases from J, leaving 11 bases between. CDR1 and CDR2 (germline): LGHDT, YNNKEL (reference sequence). As DNA, the CDR3 is TGTGCCAGCAGCCAAGGAACAGTAACACAAGAGACCCAGTACTTC. Its translation is CASSQGTVTQETQYF.

The rearrangement uses TRBV6-5 and TRBJ1-5, with D unclear. Germline V lookup: CDR1 MNHEY, CDR2 SVGAGI. The V and J ends lost 7 bases and 4 bases respectively, with 17 bases between them. This CDR3 contains 15 residues. DNA for the CDR3: TGTGCCAGCATAATGGAACGGACGGGGAATCAGCCCCAGCATTTT. Encoded protein: CASIMERTGNQPQHF.

This clone was observed a single time. The CDR3: CASSLGQPPIYF. The CDR3 bases are TGCGCCAGCAGCTTGGGACAGCCGCCTATATATTTT. The chain carries TRBV5-1 and TRBJ1-3, with D possibly being TRBD1 (5 bases). Germline CDR1 is SGHRS and CDR2 is YFSETQ. This CDR3 is 12 amino acids long. V dropped 0 bases and J dropped 13 bases, with 11 bases sitting between them.

This chain connects TRBV5-6 to TRBJ1-5, with 11 bases aligning to TRBD1. Germline V gene lookup returns CDR1 SGHDT and CDR2 YYEEEE. V was clipped by 3 bases and J by 4 bases; unmatched bases: 3. The CDR3 sequence is 15 residues long. As DNA, the CDR3 is TGTGCCAGCAGCTCGGGACAGGGGGGAAATCAGCCCCAGCATTTT. Amino acids: CASSSGQGGNQPQHF.